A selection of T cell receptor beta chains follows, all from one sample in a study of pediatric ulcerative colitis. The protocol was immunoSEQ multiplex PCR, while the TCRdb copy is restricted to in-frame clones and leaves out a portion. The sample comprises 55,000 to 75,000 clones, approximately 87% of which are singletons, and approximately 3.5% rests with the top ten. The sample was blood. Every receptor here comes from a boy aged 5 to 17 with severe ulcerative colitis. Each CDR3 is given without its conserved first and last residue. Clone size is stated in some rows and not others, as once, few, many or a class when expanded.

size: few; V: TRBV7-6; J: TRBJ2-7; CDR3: ASSPSTGASYEQY
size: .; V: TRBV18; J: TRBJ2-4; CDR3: ASSPGGETGKNIQY
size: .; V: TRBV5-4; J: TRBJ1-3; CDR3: ASSLDGPILY
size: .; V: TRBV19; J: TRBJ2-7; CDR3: ASSIGLAGVEQY
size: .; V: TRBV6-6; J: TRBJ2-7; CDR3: ASSYSPSGSQNEQY
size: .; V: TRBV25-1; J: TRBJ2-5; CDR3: ASRNRVQVGTQETQY
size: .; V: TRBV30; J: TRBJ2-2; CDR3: ASSGALRELF
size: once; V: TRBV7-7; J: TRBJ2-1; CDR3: ASSLDRVNEQF
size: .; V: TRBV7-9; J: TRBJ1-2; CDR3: ASSLVSGGSEGYT
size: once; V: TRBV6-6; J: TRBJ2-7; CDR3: ASSSTSGYEQY
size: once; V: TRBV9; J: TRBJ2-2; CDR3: ASSVVYGATGELF
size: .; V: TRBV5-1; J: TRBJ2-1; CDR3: ASSWTGRAYDDEQF
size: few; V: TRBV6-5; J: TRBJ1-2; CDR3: ASSRTPPNYGYT
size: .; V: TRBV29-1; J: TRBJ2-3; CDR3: SVGSLAGGSTDTQY
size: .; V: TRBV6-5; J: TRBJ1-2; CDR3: ASSYVREGGYT
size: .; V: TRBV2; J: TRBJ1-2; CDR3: ASSETNSQVGYT